The clone carrying this T cell receptor beta chain was seen only once. These data are taken from a study of blood T cell repertoires in COVID-19. Sequencing used immunoSEQ multiplex PCR; TCRdb keeps in-frame clones, though not all of them. The sample carries a few hundred thousand clones, 85% to 90% recorded once. The CDR3 consists of 15 residues. CDR1 and CDR2 (germline): SGHTS, YDEGEE. J gave up 1 base and V 0 bases, and 3 bases lay outside the gene matches. Input material: PBMCs or T cells enriched from blood (not recorded which). This chain uses TRBV5-8 with TRBJ2-5; TRBD2 agrees at 7 bases. The sequence was collected from a woman aged 18-29 years in a cohort exposed to, infected with or recovered from COVID-19 (not recorded which). The CDR3 DNA sequence: TGTGCCAGCAGCTTGGGACTAGCTTTCCAAGAGACCCAGTACTTC. Amino acids: CASSLGLAFQETQYF.